The next 22 T cell receptor beta chains were all read from a single sample in a study of T cell clonality in common variable immunodeficiency. Study results and caveats: Common variable immunodeficiency TCR beta sequences reportedly had fewer deletions and N-nucleotide insertions.

Antigen specificity for these receptors is unknown. The repertoire was sequenced with immunoSEQ multiplex PCR; TCRdb's copy has only in-frame clones and lacks some. In total the sample includes 25,000 to 30,000 clones, none of them seen once. The material sequenced was peripheral blood mononuclear cells. These receptors all stem from a human donor with common variable immunodeficiency.

Points on this clone: With the read ending 3 residues before the CDR3 end, the germline J gene is used to fill in that end. The V call is TRBV5-5, the J call TRBJ2-3; 8 nucleotides agree with TRBD2. The CDR3 loop spans 15 amino acids. J gave up 4 bases and V 4 bases, and 8 bases lay outside the gene matches. Germline V gene sequence: CDR1 SGHKS, CDR2 YYEKEE (reference sequence). The CDR3 here is CASSPELGGADTQYF. The covered CDR3 bases are TGTGCCAGCAGCCCGGAACTCGGGGGGGCAGATACG.

In its sample, this clone was seen a few times. CDR3 region: CSARGISGGATDTQYF. CDR3 bases read: TGCAGTGCTAGAGGGATTAGCGGGGGGGCAACAGATACG. V is TRBV20-1 and J is TRBJ2-3, with TRBD2 matching 11 bases. The missing CDR3 end, 3 residues past where the read stops, is filled in from the germline J gene. Germline V gene data show CDR1 as DFQATT and CDR2 as SNEGSKA (reference sequence). This CDR3 region has 16 residues. The trim removed 1 base at V and 3 bases at J, leaving 6 bases unmatched.

This clone was seen at least ten times. The read terminates 3 residues before the CDR3 end, so the remaining end is supplied by the germline J gene. The chain uses TRBV7-2 and TRBJ1-3; TRBD1 is a possible D gene (6 bases). The CDR3 loop spans 15 amino acids. V gave up 5 bases and J gave up 4 bases, with 15 bases separating them. Germline loops: CDR1 SGHTA, CDR2 FQGNSA. Partial CDR3 DNA: TGTGCCAGCAGCCACCCCACAGGGACAGGAAACACC. Encoded protein: CASSHPTGTGNT. In full, the CDR3 reads CASSHPTGTGNTIYF.

Points on this clone: The read ends 3 residues shy of where the CDR3 ends; the end is completed using the germline J gene. The chain uses TRBV7-9 and TRBJ2-7; 10 positions agree with TRBD1. After removal of 5 bases from V and 5 bases from J, the junction contained 9 bases not matched to a gene. This CDR3 is built from 15 residues. CDR1 is SEHNR and CDR2 is FQNEAQ in the germline V gene (reference sequence). This CDR3 reads CASSTGTGEGNEQYF. Incomplete CDR3 DNA: TGTGCCAGCAGCACTGGGACAGGGGAGGGTAACGAG.

This clone has a handful of counts. The sequenced fragment ends 3 residues before the CDR3 boundary, so the rest is inferred from the germline J gene. The chain couples TRBV7-6 to TRBJ1-1, with a possible D match to TRBD1 (5 bases). CDR1 and CDR2 from the germline V gene are SGHVS and FNYEAQ. The V gene lost 2 bases and the J gene lost 0 bases, with 16 bases spanning the gap. The CDR3 is 17 amino acids. The chain's CDR3 is CASSLYPGLEMNTEAFF. The CDR3 bases that were read are TGTGCCAGCAGCTTATATCCAGGGCTTGAGATGAACACTGAA.

This clone was observed many times. The CDR3 extends 3 residues past the end of the read, so its final part is completed from the germline J gene. This sequence joins TRBV5-5 and TRBJ2-3; 7 bases agree with TRBD1. The CDR3 runs to 15 residues. CDR1 is SGHKS, CDR2 YYEKEE, per germline (reference sequence). V was pared by 5 bases and J by 2 bases, with 8 bases of the junction left unmatched. The sequenced part of the CDR3 DNA is TGTGCCAGCAGGAGGACAGGAGCGCACACAGATACG. The encoded protein is CASRRTGAHTDT. In full, the CDR3 reads CASRRTGAHTDTQYF. The full variable domain, rest sourced from reference TRBV5-5 and TRBJ2-3, is DAGVTQSPTHLIKTRGQQVTLRCSPISGHKSVSWYQQVLGQGPQFIFQYYEKEERGRGNFPDRFSARQFPNYSSELNVNALLLGDSALYLCASRRTGAHTDTQYFGPGTRLTVL.

Details on this clone: The sequence runs out 3 residues before the end of the CDR3; the remainder is reconstructed from the germline J gene. The V and J genes are TRBV19 and TRBJ1-2, with TRBD1 matching over 9 bases. The CDR3 has 15 amino acids. Germline V CDR1 and CDR2: LNHDA, SQIVND (reference sequence). V was clipped by 5 bases and J by 3 bases; unmatched bases: 7. This CDR3 is CASSPTGGLYYGYTF. The CDR3 bases that were read are TGTGCCAGTAGTCCGACAGGGGGTTTGTACTATGGC.

Concerning this clone: The CDR3 end is not reached by the read, which stops 3 residues before it; the germline J gene fills it in. This chain connects TRBV19 to TRBJ1-2, with 10 bases identical to TRBD1. The J segment lost 6 bases and the V segment lost 3 bases, leaving 7 bases of the junction unmatched. CDR1 and CDR2 from the germline V gene are LNHDA and SQIVND (reference sequence). The CDR3 extends over 15 amino acids. The CDR3 DNA, read in part, is TGTGCCAGTAGTATCCGGGACAGGGGACTCGATGGC. It yields the protein CASSIRDRGLDG. The complete CDR3 reads CASSIRDRGLDGYTF.

This clone was observed a handful of times. Coverage ceases 3 residues before the CDR3 finishes, and the germline J gene fills in the end. The chain links TRBV19 to TRBJ2-7, with a weak D call TRBD1 (6 bases). The CDR3 has 14 residues. The ends were cut back, 6 bases at V and 2 bases at J, with 14 bases in the middle. Germline V gene lookup returns CDR1 LNHDA and CDR2 SQIVND (reference sequence). The CDR3 DNA, read in part, is TGTGCCAGTAGGACGACGCACAGGGCCTACGAG. Amino acid sequence: CASRTTHRAYE. The whole CDR3 protein reads CASRTTHRAYEQYF.

The table lists this clone with a few counts. With the read ending 3 residues before the CDR3 end, the germline J gene is used to fill in that end. This sequence joins TRBV7-9 and TRBJ2-1; TRBD2 might be the D (6 bases). In germline, CDR1 is SEHNR, CDR2 FQNEAQ (reference sequence). The CDR3 is made up of 15 amino acids. Between the trimmed V and J ends, which lost 7 bases and 5 bases, there was a span of 18 bases. The sequenced CDR3 bases are TGTGCCAGCACAGCCCGGGGGACTCGAAACAATGAG. Protein product: CASTARGTRNNE. The full CDR3 sequence reads CASTARGTRNNEQFF.

This clone was counted many times. The CDR3 end falls 3 residues outside the read, so it is completed with the germline J gene. The gene calls are TRBV20-1 and TRBJ1-2; 9 nucleotides line up with TRBD1. The CDR3 runs to 14 residues. In germline, CDR1 is DFQATT, CDR2 SNEGSKA (reference sequence). The covered CDR3 bases are TGCAGTGCTAGAGGCGTAAGATTCGACAGGGGG. It encodes CSARGVRFDRG. The full CDR3 is CSARGVRFDRGYTF.

Comment on this clone: The read comes to an end 3 residues before the CDR3 does, leaving the germline J gene to fill in the end. The gene calls are TRBV7-9 and TRBJ2-1, with TRBD2 matching 7 bases. Germline V gene lookup returns CDR1 SEHNR and CDR2 FQNEAQ (reference sequence). This CDR3 has 13 amino acids. V was clipped by 5 bases and J by 9 bases; unmatched bases: 7. This CDR3 reads CASSRGTKGEQFF. CDR3 DNA, as far as it was read: TGTGCCAGCAGCCGCGGGACTAAGGGTGAG.

This clone showed up just a few times. The sequenced fragment ends 3 residues before the CDR3 boundary, so the rest is inferred from the germline J gene. This chain joins TRBV5-6 and TRBJ2-4; TRBD1 matches 8 bases. Trimming at V came to 2 bases and at J to 8 bases, leaving 6 bases not matched to a gene. CDR1 is SGHDT, CDR2 YYEEEE, per germline. The CDR3 extends over 14 amino acids. The CDR3 DNA, read in part, is TGTGCCAGCAGCTTTGAACAGGGGGAGGACATT. Amino acid sequence: CASSFEQGEDI. The whole CDR3 is CASSFEQGEDIQYF.

In regard to this clone: The read falls 3 residues short of the CDR3 end, and the missing part is taken from the germline J gene. The chain links TRBV7-8 to TRBJ2-7, with TRBD2 matching over 10 bases. CDR3 length: 15 residues. V lost 5 bases to trimming and J lost 1 base; unmatched junction nucleotides: 5. Germline loops: CDR1 SGHVS, CDR2 FQNEAQ. The CDR3 reads CASSETSGPSYEQYF. The covered CDR3 bases are TGTGCCAGCAGCGAGACTAGCGGGCCTTCCTACGAG.

As for this clone: The read stops 3 residues short of the end of the CDR3; the missing end is completed from the germline J gene. V and J are TRBV18 and TRBJ1-5; D gene ambiguous. The germline CDR1 and CDR2 sequences are KGHSH and LQKENI. CDR3 length equals 13 residues. V was pared by 3 bases and J by 0 bases, with 3 bases between. This CDR3 reads CASSPHSNQPQHF. CDR3 DNA (partial): TGTGCCAGCTCACCCCATAGCAATCAGCCC.

In this sample, this clone turned up many times. The CDR3 end falls 3 residues outside the read, so it is completed with the germline J gene. The chain joins TRBV19 to TRBJ1-2; 8 positions match TRBD1. V lost 6 bases to trimming and J lost 4 bases; unmatched junction nucleotides: 7. The CDR3 is 14 amino acids. The germline gives CDR1 LNHDA, CDR2 SQIVND (reference sequence). The CDR3 bases that were read are TGTGCCAGTAGGGCTTATCAGGGGGCCTATGGC. Protein: CASRAYQGAYG. The CDR3 as a whole reads CASRAYQGAYGYTF.

This clone was counted a few times. The observed sequence ends 3 residues before the CDR3 terminus, with the missing tail filled in from the germline J gene. V usage is TRBV30 and J usage is TRBJ1-1, with D uncertain. The CDR3 length is 16 residues. Trimming took 8 bases from V and 0 from J, leaving 22 bases between them. In germline, CDR1 is GTSNPN, CDR2 SVGIG (reference sequence). The covered CDR3 bases are TGTGCCGTAATACCCCCGGCAGGCCTTGTGAACACTGAA. As protein: CAVIPPAGLVNTE. The whole CDR3 protein is CAVIPPAGLVNTEAFF.

In regard to this clone: The read finishes 3 residues shy of the CDR3 end, and the germline J gene is used to complete it. V gene TRBV5-6 combines with J gene TRBJ2-7; the D is unclear. The CDR3 is made up of 15 amino acids. V was cut by 1 base and J by 2 bases, with 13 bases left in between. Germline CDR1 SGHDT, CDR2 YYEEEE. CDR3 amino acids: CASSLSGFGPYEQYF. The covered CDR3 bases are TGTGCCAGCAGCTTGTCTGGCTTTGGCCCCTACGAG. Complete variable domain (other parts from reference TRBV5-6 and TRBJ2-7): DAGVTQSPTHLIKTRGQQVTLRCSPKSGHDTVSWYQQALGQGPQFIFQYYEEEERQRGNFPDRFSGHQFPNYSSELNVNALLLGDSALYLCASSLSGFGPYEQYFGPGTRLTVT.

At least ten counts were recorded for this clone. CDR3 sequence reads: CASSIVSTWSSSYNEQFF. CDR3 DNA, as far as it was read: TGTGCCAGTAGTATAGTAAGTACTTGGTCGAGCTCCTACAATGAG. The rearrangement links TRBV19 to TRBJ2-1; D call uncertain. The read falls 3 residues short of the CDR3 end, and the missing part is taken from the germline J gene. Germline CDR1 reads LNHDA; CDR2 reads SQIVND (reference sequence). This CDR3 comprises 18 residues. With 1 base removed from V and 0 bases from J, the gap between germline ends came to 16 bases.

This clone was counted at least ten times. The sequenced fragment ends 3 residues before the CDR3 boundary, so the rest is inferred from the germline J gene. V gene TRBV20-1 combines with J gene TRBJ1-6, with D possibly TRBD1 on 6 matching bases. CDR1 is DFQATT, CDR2 SNEGSKA, per germline (reference sequence). This CDR3 region has 19 residues. The V end lost 6 bases, the J end lost 6 bases, and 30 bases lay between the germline ends. The CDR3 bases that were read are TGCAGTGCAATCATCCCGGGACACCCCTCGTCCGCTTTTAATTCACCC. Protein: CSAIIPGHPSSAFNSP. The complete CDR3 reads CSAIIPGHPSSAFNSPLHF.

This clone was detected only a few times. The CDR3 end is not reached by the read, which stops 3 residues before it; the germline J gene fills it in. This chain connects TRBV7-9 to TRBJ1-3, with a possible D match to TRBD1 (5 bases). The germline V gene encodes CDR1 SEHNR and CDR2 FQNEAQ (reference sequence). This CDR3 is built from 14 residues. With 5 bases removed from V and 2 bases from J, the gap between germline ends came to 10 bases. CDR3 DNA, as far as it was read: TGTGCCAGCAGCCCGGGGGAGACTGGAAACACC. It yields the protein CASSPGETGNT. The whole CDR3 protein is CASSPGETGNTIYF. Full variable domain (outside the CDR3, taken from reference TRBV7-9 and TRBJ1-3): DTGVSQNPRHKITKRGQNVTFRCDPISEHNRLYWYRQTLGQGPEFLTYFQNEAQLEKSRLLSDRFSAERPKGSFSTLEIQRTEQGDSAMYLCASSPGETGNTIYFGEGSWLTVV.

This clone occurred many times. The CDR3 end is not reached by the read, which stops 3 residues before it; the germline J gene fills it in. V gene TRBV6-2 or TRBV6-3 combines with J gene TRBJ2-7, with 9 bases fitting TRBD1. The CDR3 extends over 14 amino acids. CDR1 MNHEY and CDR2 SVGEGT come from the germline V gene. The V and J ends lost 4 bases and 4 bases, in that order; junction bases with no gene match: 5. The DNA read from the CDR3 is TGTGCCAGCAGTTTAACAGGGGGCCTATACGAG. Its protein product is CASSLTGGLYE. The complete CDR3 protein is CASSLTGGLYEQYF.